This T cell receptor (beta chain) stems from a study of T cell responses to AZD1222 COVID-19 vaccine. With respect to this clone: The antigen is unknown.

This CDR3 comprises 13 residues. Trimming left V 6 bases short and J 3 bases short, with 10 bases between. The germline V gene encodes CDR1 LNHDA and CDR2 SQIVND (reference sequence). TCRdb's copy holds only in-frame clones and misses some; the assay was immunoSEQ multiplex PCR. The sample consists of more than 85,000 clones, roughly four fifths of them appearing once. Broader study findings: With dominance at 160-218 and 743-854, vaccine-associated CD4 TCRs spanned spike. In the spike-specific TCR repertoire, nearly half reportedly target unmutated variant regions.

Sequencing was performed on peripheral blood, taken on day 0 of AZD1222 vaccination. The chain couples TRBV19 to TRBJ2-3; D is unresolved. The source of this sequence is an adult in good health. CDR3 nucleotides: TGTGCCAGTAGCCAACCTCCGACAGATACGCAGTATTTT. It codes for CASSQPPTDTQYF.